This T cell receptor beta chain was identified in a study of T cell repertoires in cytomegalovirus infection. Looking at the study overall: Both a matching HLA type and CMV infection were indicated by public TCR beta signatures.

Findings of the study overall: The ex vivo response showed dominance by HLA-C-restricted CMV-specific TCR beta clonotypes. Carriers of CMV and the relevant HLA type were discriminated by public TCR beta frequency.

TCRdb redid the calling of the reads with MiXCR, one entry per CDR3 protein. The sample includes about 900,000 distinct CDR3 sequences, less than 35% of them seen just once. The CDR3 totals 14 residues. V was shortened by 6 bases and J by 2 bases, with 14 bases between the two germline ends. This clonotype was found a few times. Its specificity is unknown. The chain joins TRBV12-3 or TRBV12-4 to TRBJ2-7; maybe TRBD1 (5 bases). This specimen was cultured CD8+ T cells from PBMCs, taken from culture after CMV antigen stimulation. The source is a human donor in good health (CMV status not recorded). Some clones in this sample may be carry-over from other donors' samples. For the CDR3, the DNA is TGTGCCAGCAGCGCCGACAGTTACCCCTACGAGCAGTACTTC. It codes for CASSADSYPYEQYF.